The present TCR beta chain was sequenced within a study of blood T cell repertoires in COVID-19. Looking at the study overall: The samples span acute and convalescent COVID-19 from the United States, Italy and Spain. The cDNA or gDNA used as material had been derived from T cells, B-cell-depleted T cells, or PBMCs.

Source study methods: The assay estimated nucleated cells by amplifying reference gene primers. The method was immunoSEQ multiplex PCR; TCRdb's version includes in-frame clones alone and lacks a portion of them. The V and J calls and the clone size are those of that table, but D and trimming were determined from the DNA. This table holds about 92,000 clones, roughly nine tenths found once. This CDR3 spans 16 amino acids. Germline CDR1 and CDR2: LGHNA and YSLEER. The V end lost 0 bases, the J end lost 2 bases, and 14 bases lay between the germline ends. V usage is TRBV4-3 and J usage is TRBJ2-7; D is possibly TRBD2 (6 bases). Sample: peripheral blood. The TCR was taken from a human donor with active COVID-19. The donor label of this sample is uncertain. Here the CDR3 reads CASSQDFAGRPYEQYF. In DNA, the CDR3 is TGCGCCAGCAGCCAAGATTTTGCAGGGAGGCCCTACGAGCAGTACTTC.